This T cell receptor (beta chain) was recorded in a study of T cells in Graves' hyperthyroidism and ophthalmopathy. General study results and limits: The blood repertoire included most of the expanded thyroid clonotypes above 0.001.

Amplification of TCR beta CDR3 regions used RNA as the template. Researchers ran a first-round RT-PCR on the TCR CDR3 using the HTBI primer set. In TCRdb, the multiplex PCR reads were re-called with MiXCR into one record per CDR3 protein. The sample contains 400,000 or so distinct CDR3 sequences, around 15% of which appear only once. V was pared by 4 bases and J by 15 bases, with 8 bases of the junction left unmatched. The germline V gene has CDR1 SGHRS and CDR2 YFSETQ. The CDR3 totals 13 residues. Points on this clonotype: Its antigen is not identified.

The receptor comes from a man aged 50 to 59 with Graves' ophthalmopathy. Sequencing was done on a sample of blood. The chain uses TRBV5-1 and TRBJ2-4; 12 bases match TRBD2. CDR3 in DNA: TGCGCCAGCAGCATCTCTAGCGGGAGGGCGAGGTACTTC. It yields the protein CASSISSGRARYF.